Listed below are T cell receptor beta chains from one sample, sequenced in a study of OX40 agonist ivuxolimab in advanced cancers. Libraries were prepared by immunoSEQ multiplex PCR; TCRdb keeps only in-frame clonotypes and omits some of them. In the table there are more than 80,000 clones, around nine tenths of which are singletons. The starting material was CD4+ or CD8+ T cells sorted from blood, obtained in a trial of the OX40 agonist ivuxolimab. The receptors were gathered from an adult with an advanced solid tumor such as melanoma, head and neck, liver or kidney cancer. The CDR3 runs from the conserved cysteine through the conserved F or W. D genes are given only for firm matches. Clone size is stated in some rows and not others, as once, few, many or a class when expanded.

TRBJ2-3 | TRBV7-2 | . | . | TGTGCCAGCAGCTTAATCTTCACAGATACGCAGTATTTT | CASSLIFTDTQYF
TRBJ1-5 | TRBV9 | . | . | TGTGCCAGCAGCGTAGCGTATTATATGGCGCTGGGCTCGGCCTTCAATCAGCCCCAGCATTTT | CASSVAYYMALGSAFNQPQHF
TRBJ1-6 | TRBV7-2 | . | . | TGTGCCAGCAGCTTTTACAGTAATTCACCCCTCCACTTT | CASSFYSNSPLHF
TRBJ1-1 | TRBV6-1 | . | once | TGTGCCAGCAGCCCGGGCGGCAGTGCCTCGATCGGAGCTTTCTTT | CASSPGGSASIGAFF
TRBJ1-6 | TRBV7-6 | . | . | TGTGCCAGCAGCTCCGACCGAGATTCACCCCTCCACTTT | CASSSDRDSPLHF
TRBJ2-5 | TRBV5-6 | TRBD2 | . | TGTGCCAGCAGTATTGGACTAGCGGGTCTGGAGACCCAGTACTTC | CASSIGLAGLETQYF
TRBJ1-2 | TRBV6-6 | TRBD1 | . | TGTGCCACTGAAATCGGGACAGGCTATGGCTACACCTTC | CATEIGTGYGYTF
TRBJ2-7 | TRBV6-5 | . | once | TGTGCCAGCAGTTACCGAGGGGTTGGCTACGAGCAGTACTTC | CASSYRGVGYEQYF
TRBJ2-5 | TRBV18 | TRBD1 | . | TGTGCCAGCTCACCTACTCTAGTCTGGGACGCCCAGGGGGCCCAGTACTTC | CASSPTLVWDAQGAQYF
TRBJ2-3 | TRBV5-1 | TRBD1 | . | TGCGCCAGCAGCTTGTTGACAGGGGCCCGCACAGATACGCAGTATTTT | CASSLLTGARTDTQYF